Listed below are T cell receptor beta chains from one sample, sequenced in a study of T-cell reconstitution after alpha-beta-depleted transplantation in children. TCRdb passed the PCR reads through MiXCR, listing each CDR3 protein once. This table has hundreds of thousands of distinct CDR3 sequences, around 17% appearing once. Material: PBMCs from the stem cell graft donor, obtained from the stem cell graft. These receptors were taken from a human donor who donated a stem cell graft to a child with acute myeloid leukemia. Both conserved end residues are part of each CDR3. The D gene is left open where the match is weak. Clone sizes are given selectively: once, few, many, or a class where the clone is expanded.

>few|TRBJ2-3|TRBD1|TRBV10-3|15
CAISVRTGFTDTQYF
TGTGCCATCAGTGTCCGGACAGGGTTCACAGATACGCAGTATTTT
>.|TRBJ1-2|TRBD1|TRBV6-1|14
CASSLTGVGYGYTF
TGTGCCAGCAGTCTTACAGGGGTGGGCTATGGCTACACCTTC
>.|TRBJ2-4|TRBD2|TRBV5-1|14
CASSLDGGGNIQYF
TGCGCCAGCAGCTTGGACGGGGGGGGGAACATTCAGTACTTC
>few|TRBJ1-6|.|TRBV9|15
CASSVADSRNSPLHF
TGTGCCAGCAGCGTAGCGGACAGTAGAAATTCACCCCTCCACTTT
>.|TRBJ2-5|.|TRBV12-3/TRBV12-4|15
CASSFEGRREETQYF
TGTGCCAGCAGTTTTGAGGGACGTAGGGAGGAGACCCAGTACTTC
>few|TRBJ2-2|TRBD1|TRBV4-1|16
CASSQVQGGGTGELFF
TGCGCCAGCAGCCAAGTACAGGGGGGCGGCACCGGGGAGCTGTTTTTT
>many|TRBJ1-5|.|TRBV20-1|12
CSASYGNQPQHF
TGCAGTGCTAGTTACGGCAATCAGCCCCAGCATTTT
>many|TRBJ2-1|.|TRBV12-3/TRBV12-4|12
CASSSRGHEQFF
TGTGCCAGCAGTTCCCGCGGGCATGAGCAGTTCTTC
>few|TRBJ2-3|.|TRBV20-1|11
CSASRDDTQYF
TGCAGTGCTAGCCGGGACGACACGCAGTATTTT
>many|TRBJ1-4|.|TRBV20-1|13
CSARISGLDKLFF
TGCAGTGCTAGAATAAGTGGCCTTGATAAACTGTTTTTT
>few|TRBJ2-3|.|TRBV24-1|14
CAISPGTFTDTQYF
TGTGCCATAAGTCCCGGGACCTTCACAGATACGCAGTATTTT
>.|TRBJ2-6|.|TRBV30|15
CAWSGKGAGANVLTF
TGTGCCTGGAGTGGGAAGGGTGCTGGGGCCAACGTCCTGACTTTC
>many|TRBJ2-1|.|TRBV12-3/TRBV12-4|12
CASSTDRGEQFF
TGTGCCAGCAGTACGGACCGTGGTGAGCAGTTCTTC
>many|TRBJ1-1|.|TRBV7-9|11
CASSSLLEAFF
TGTGCCAGCAGCTCCCTACTTGAAGCTTTCTTT
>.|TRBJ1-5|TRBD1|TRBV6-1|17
CASGGTGGLYSNQPQHF
TGTGCCAGCGGTGGGACAGGGGGCCTCTATAGCAATCAGCCCCAGCATTTT
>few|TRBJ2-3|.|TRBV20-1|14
CSAPLGGGTDTQYF
TGCAGTGCGCCCCTCGGGGGCGGCACAGATACGCAGTATTTT
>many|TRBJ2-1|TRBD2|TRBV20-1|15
CSAPHGGGSYNEQFF
TGCAGTGCCCCCCACGGCGGGGGCTCCTACAATGAGCAGTTCTTC
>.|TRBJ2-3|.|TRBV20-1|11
CSASVTDMQYF
TGCAGTGCTAGTGTCACAGATATGCAGTATTTT
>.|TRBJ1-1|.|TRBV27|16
CTSSLSTRVLNTEAFF
TGCACCAGCAGTTTATCCACGAGAGTCTTGAACACTGAAGCTTTCTTT
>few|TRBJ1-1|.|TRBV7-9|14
CASSVEGRDAEAFF
TGTGCCAGCAGCGTCGAGGGCAGGGACGCCGAAGCTTTCTTT
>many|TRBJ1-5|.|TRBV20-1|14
CSVPADYSNQPQHF
TGCAGTGTCCCGGCCGACTATAGCAATCAGCCCCAGCATTTT
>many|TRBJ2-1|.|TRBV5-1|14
CASSRVVGSNEQFF
TGCGCCAGCAGCCGCGTGGTAGGGAGTAATGAGCAGTTCTTC
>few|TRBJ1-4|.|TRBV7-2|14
CASSYGLGGEKLFF
TGTGCCAGCAGCTACGGACTTGGGGGTGAAAAACTGTTTTTT
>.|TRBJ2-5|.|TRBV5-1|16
CASSRRSDSQQETQYF
TGCGCCAGCAGCCGGAGAAGCGACAGCCAGCAAGAGACCCAGTACTTC
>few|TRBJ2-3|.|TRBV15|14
CATSRDTYSNTQYF
TGTGCCACCAGCAGAGACACATACTCTAATACGCAGTATTTT
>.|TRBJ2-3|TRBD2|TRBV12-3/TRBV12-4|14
CASSQTSSTDTQYF
TGTGCCAGCAGTCAGACTAGCAGCACAGATACGCAGTATTTT
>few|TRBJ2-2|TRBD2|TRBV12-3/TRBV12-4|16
CASSSGSSGGYRELFF
TGTGCCAGCAGTTCCGGGTCTAGCGGGGGGTACCGGGAGCTGTTTTTT
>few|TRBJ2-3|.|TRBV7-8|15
CASSLAGPGSDTQYF
TGTGCCAGCAGCTTAGCAGGGCCAGGCTCAGATACGCAGTATTTT
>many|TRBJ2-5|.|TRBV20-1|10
CSAKWETQYF
TGCAGTGCTAAGTGGGAGACCCAGTACTTC
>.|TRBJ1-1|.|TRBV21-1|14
CASRNRAMNTEAFF
TGTGCCAGCCGGAACAGAGCTATGAACACTGAAGCTTTCTTT
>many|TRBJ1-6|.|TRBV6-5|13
CASRRAYNSPLHF
TGTGCCAGCAGGAGGGCGTATAATTCACCCCTCCACTTT
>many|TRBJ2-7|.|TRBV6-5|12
CASSRAGYEQYF
TGTGCCAGCTCGCGGGCCGGCTACGAGCAGTACTTC
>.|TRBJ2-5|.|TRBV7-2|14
CASSFLRSQETQYF
TGTGCCAGCAGCTTTCTCAGATCCCAAGAGACCCAGTACTTC
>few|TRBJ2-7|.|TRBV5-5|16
CASSRNPTVGDYEQYF
TGTGCCAGCAGCCGAAACCCGACAGTGGGAGACTACGAGCAGTACTTC
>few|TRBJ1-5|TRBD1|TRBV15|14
CATSRTRGNQPQHF
TGTGCCACCAGCAGAACCAGGGGGAACCAGCCCCAGCATTTT
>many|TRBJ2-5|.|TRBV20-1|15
CSARDPWQEQETQYF
TGCAGTGCTAGAGATCCCTGGCAGGAACAAGAGACCCAGTACTTC
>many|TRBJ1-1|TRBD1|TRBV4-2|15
CASSQTGVGDTEAFF
TGTGCCAGCAGCCAAACAGGGGTGGGGGACACTGAAGCTTTCTTT
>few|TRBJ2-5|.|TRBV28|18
CASSLSLPGGGVQETQYF
TGTGCCAGCAGTTTATCCCTCCCCGGAGGCGGGGTCCAAGAGACCCAGTACTTC
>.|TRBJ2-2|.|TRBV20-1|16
CSARAPETPGTGELFF
TGCAGTGCTAGAGCCCCGGAGACTCCGGGCACCGGGGAGCTGTTTTTT
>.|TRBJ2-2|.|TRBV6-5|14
CASSYSLDFGELFF
TGTGCCAGCAGTTACTCGCTGGACTTCGGGGAGCTGTTTTTT
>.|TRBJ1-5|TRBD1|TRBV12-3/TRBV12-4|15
CASITRQGLNQPQHF
TGTGCCAGCATTACCCGACAGGGATTAAATCAGCCCCAGCATTTT
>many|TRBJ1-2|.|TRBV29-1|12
CSVGGGLNGYTF
TGCAGCGTTGGGGGCGGACTGAATGGCTACACCTTC